The 13 T cell receptor beta chains presented below share a single source sample, sequenced in a study of PD-1 blockade in classical Hodgkin lymphoma. Repertoires were generated with immunoSEQ multiplex PCR, while TCRdb's copy carries only in-frame clones and drops some. This table has some 70,000 clones, about 94% appearing once. Time point: newly diagnosed, previously untreated cHL patient sample. The sample was peripheral blood mononuclear cells (PBMCs). Receptors were obtained from a human donor with classical Hodgkin lymphoma.

The V call is TRBV2, the J call TRBJ2-1, with TRBD2 matching over 12 bases. V trimming: 8 bases; J trimming: 4 bases; junction bases outside the gene matches: 6. The germline gives CDR1 SNHLY, CDR2 FYNNEI. CDR3 length: 15 residues. The CDR3, as DNA: TGTGCCAGCGACGCTAGCGGGAGGGGATACAATGAGCAGTTCTTC. Residues: CASDASGRGYNEQFF.

The chain combines TRBV28 with TRBJ1-2; a weak D match, TRBD1 (5 bases). Germline CDR1 reads MDHEN; CDR2 reads SYDVKM. Between the trimmed V and J ends, which lost 11 bases and 1 base, there was a span of 11 bases. CDR3 length equals 12 residues. The CDR3 sequence is CAGATNNYGYTF. The DNA for the CDR3 is TGTGCCGGGGCGACAAATAACTATGGCTACACCTTC.

The chain has TRBV6-1 and TRBJ1-2; D is undetermined. This CDR3 is 14 amino acids long. CDR1 MNHNS and CDR2 SASEGT come from the germline V gene. Trimming cost V 4 bases and J 4 bases, with 13 bases left between them. In nucleotides, the CDR3 is TGTGCCAGCAGTGCATTCCGGTCACTCTATGGCTACACCTTC. Its translation is CASSAFRSLYGYTF.

A single count supports this clone. The chain joins TRBV10-3 to TRBJ2-1; possibly TRBD1 or TRBD2 for D (5 bases each). Germline CDR1 is ENHRY and CDR2 is SYGVKD. The CDR3 is 16 amino acids. The ends were cut back, 5 bases at V and 0 bases at J, with 14 bases in the middle. CDR3 sequence reads: CAISSGTHSSYNEQFF. The CDR3, as DNA: TGTGCCATCAGTTCGGGGACGCACAGCTCCTACAATGAGCAGTTCTTC.

The chain carries TRBV4-1 and TRBJ1-1; 9 nucleotides line up with TRBD1. V trimming: 3 bases; J trimming: 4 bases; junction bases outside the gene matches: 6. The CDR3 sequence is 15 residues long. Germline V lookup: CDR1 MGHRA, CDR2 YSYEKL. The CDR3 DNA reads TGCGCCAGCAGCCAGTCAACAGGGGGCGTCACTGAAGCTTTCTTT. This encodes CASSQSTGGVTEAFF.

This clone came up a few times. This sample also contains other DNA sequences that code for the same CDR3. This chain joins TRBV30 and TRBJ1-1; the D is unclear. The CDR3 runs to 11 residues. Germline V gene lookup returns CDR1 GTSNPN and CDR2 SVGIG (reference sequence). The ends were cut back, 2 bases at V and 7 bases at J, with 8 bases in the middle. CDR3 bases: TGTGCCTGGAGTCCGACTCGTGAAGCTTTCTTT. It encodes CAWSPTREAFF.

This chain uses TRBV5-1 with TRBJ2-7; 10 bases line up with TRBD1. Per germline, CDR1 SGHRS and CDR2 YFSETQ. The CDR3 totals 14 residues. Germline trimming cut 2 bases from V and 6 bases from J; bases unmatched to any gene: 5. DNA for the CDR3: TGCGCCAGCAGCTTTTGGACAGGGGGGAGCGAGCAGTACTTC. It yields the protein CASSFWTGGSEQYF.

The CDR3 DNA reads as TGCGCCAGCAGCCTGGACGGTGGGGGCCTTAATGAAAAACTGTTTTTT. It encodes CASSLDGGGLNEKLFF. The genes are TRBV4-3 and TRBJ1-4, with a weak D call TRBD1 (6 bases). CDR1 is LGHNA, CDR2 YSLEER, per germline. Trimming left V 4 bases short and J 4 bases short, with 16 bases between. The CDR3 covers 16 residues.

Concerning this clone itself: Other DNA sequences in this sample translate to the same CDR3. The CDR3 DNA follows: TGTGCCAGCAGCCTAACGGGCGGGAGAGGGCGAAGTGGCTACACCTTC. It is translated as CASSLTGGRGRSGYTF. This rearrangement joins TRBV6-6 to TRBJ1-2; D ambiguous. Trimming shortened V by 6 bases and J by 7 bases, and 24 bases separated the two germline ends. Germline-derived CDR1 and CDR2 are MNHNY and SVGAGI (reference sequence). The CDR3 sequence is 16 residues long.

The gene calls are TRBV30 and TRBJ1-3, with a weak D call TRBD1 (6 bases). The CDR3 spans 17 residues. The germline CDR1 and CDR2 sequences are GTSNPN and SVGIG (reference sequence). Trimming pared 2 bases from V and 0 bases from J, leaving 17 bases between. CDR3: CAWSPLTGHGSGNTIYF. In DNA, the CDR3 is TGTGCCTGGAGTCCTCTGACGGGACACGGCTCTGGAAACACCATATATTTT.

The chain carries TRBV7-2 and TRBJ1-1, with 7 bases lining up with TRBD1. CDR1 and CDR2 (germline): SGHTA, FQGNSA. The CDR3 contains 13 residues. V shed 10 bases, J shed 1 base, and the junction held 6 bases outside the gene matches. CDR3 residues: CATRQGRNTEAFF. CDR3 coding DNA: TGTGCCACCCGACAGGGCCGGAACACTGAAGCTTTCTTT. Combining the CDR3 with reference TRBV7-2 and TRBJ1-1 gives the whole variable domain GAGVSQSPSNKVTEKGKDVELRCDPISGHTALYWYRQSLGQGLEFLIYFQGNSAPDKSGLPSDRFSAERTGGSVSTLTIQRTQQEDSAVYLCATRQGRNTEAFFGQGTRLTVV.

The sample holds one count of this clone. V and J are TRBV6-5 and TRBJ1-3; 8 positions match TRBD1. The CDR3 spans 15 residues. V was clipped by 5 bases and J by 0 bases; unmatched bases: 3. Germline V gene sequence: CDR1 MNHEY, CDR2 SVGAGI. CDR3 sequence: CASSPTGGSGNTIYF. Here the CDR3 DNA reads TGTGCCAGCAGTCCTACAGGGGGCTCTGGAAACACCATATATTTT.

The rearrangement joins TRBV5-1 to TRBJ1-4; maybe TRBD1 (6 bases). Germline V gives CDR1 SGHRS, CDR2 YFSETQ. The V gene lost 4 bases and the J gene lost 7 bases, with 11 bases spanning the gap. CDR3 length: 13 residues. The CDR3 sequence: CASSAGATEKLFF. CDR3 bases: TGCGCCAGCAGCGCGGGGGCTACTGAAAAACTGTTTTTT.